A single sample gave rise to the 16 T cell receptor beta chains below, sequenced in a study of human T cells and chemical hapten exposure. TCRdb reanalysed the RACE reads using MiXCR and keeps one entry per CDR3 protein. This sample has tens of thousands of distinct CDR3 sequences, with 9.5% to 10% found just once. As for time point: pre-sensitization, week 0. The treatment was: therapeutic diphenylcyclopropenone sensitization with weekly scalp DPC. Sequencing started from total RNA isolated from unfractionated whole blood. The specimen comprised whole blood, sampled in connection with sensitization to the hapten diphenylcyclopropenone (DPC). These receptors were collected from a young woman with alopecia areata. Some clones in this sample may be carry-over from other donors' samples.

The rearrangement uses TRBV6-4 and TRBJ2-3, with D possibly TRBD1 on 6 matching bases. The V end lost 5 bases, the J end lost 2 bases, and 20 bases lay between the germline ends. Germline assignment: CDR1 MRHNA and CDR2 SNTAGT. CDR3 length equals 17 residues. The CDR3 loop reads CASSREGQGPLTDTQYF. CDR3 coding DNA: TGTGCCAGCAGTAGAGAGGGACAAGGACCCCTCACAGATACGCAGTATTTT.

This chain joins TRBV7-2 and TRBJ1-2; weak D call: TRBD1 (5 bases). The germline V and J ends were trimmed by 5 bases and 4 bases, with 17 bases remaining between them. The CDR3 consists of 15 residues. From germline, CDR1 is SGHTA and CDR2 FQGNSA. The CDR3 region has the DNA TGTGCCAGCAGCCTCCGGACAAAGGCGAGCTATGGCTACACCTTC. Protein: CASSLRTKASYGYTF.

At least ten counts were recorded for this clonotype. The chain joins TRBV5-4 to TRBJ2-7; TRBD2 matches at 13 bases. Germline CDR1 reads SGHNT; CDR2 reads YYREEE (reference sequence). The CDR3 contains 16 residues. V was pared by 5 bases and J by 2 bases, with 7 bases of the junction left unmatched. For the CDR3, the DNA is TGTGCCAGCAGACCTGGACTAGCGGGGGCCACCTACGAGCAGTACTTC. This sequence encodes CASRPGLAGATYEQYF.

This clonotype has just a few counts. The J gene is TRBJ2-7, the V gene TRBV4-2; D is possibly TRBD2 (6 bases). The CDR3 loop spans 13 amino acids. V was trimmed by 4 bases and J by 2 bases, leaving 9 bases between them. Germline V gene sequence: CDR1 LGHNA, CDR2 YNFKEQ. As DNA, the CDR3 is TGTGCCAGCAGCCCTGGAGGGCCCTACGAGCAGTACTTC. This sequence encodes CASSPGGPYEQYF.

This clonotype has just a few counts. The chain carries TRBV11-2 and TRBJ2-7, with D tentatively TRBD1 (6 bases). Deletions cut 5 bases from V and 4 bases from J, with 18 bases between. The CDR3 extends over 15 amino acids. Germline V CDR1 and CDR2: SGHAT, FQNNGV. CDR3 DNA: TGTGCCAGCAGCCCGAACAGGGCCGCCAATTACGAGCAGTACTTC. It codes for CASSPNRAANYEQYF. Full variable domain (rest looked up from reference TRBV11-2 and TRBJ2-7): EAGVAQSPRYKIIEKRQSVAFWCNPISGHATLYWYQQILGQGPKLLIQFQNNGVVDDSQLPKDRFSAERLKGVDSTLKIQPAKLEDSAVYLCASSPNRAANYEQYFGPGTRLTVT.

The chain recombines TRBV6-5 with TRBJ1-1, with unresolved D. Trimming shortened V by 11 bases and J by 0 bases, and 13 bases separated the two germline ends. Germline CDR1 and CDR2: MNHEY and SVGAGI. This CDR3 has 13 residues. The chain's CDR3 is CASSVTMNTEAFF. The CDR3 DNA sequence: TGTGCCTCGAGTGTAACTATGAACACTGAAGCTTTCTTT.

At least ten counts were recorded for this clonotype. This rearrangement joins TRBV11-2 to TRBJ1-1; D might be TRBD1 (6 bases). CDR3 size: 16 residues. The germline CDR1 and CDR2 sequences are SGHAT and FQNNGV. V lost 5 bases and J lost 5, with 21 bases in between. CDR3 DNA sequence: TGTGCCAGCAGCCCTCGACAGGCGTTTAGGGATACTGAAGCTTTCTTT. The encoded protein is CASSPRQAFRDTEAFF.

This clonotype has a count of ten or more. The V and J genes are TRBV10-3 and TRBJ2-1; either TRBD1 or TRBD2 may supply D (6 bases each). Deletions cut 4 bases from V and 8 bases from J, with 9 bases between. The CDR3 totals 12 residues. Germline loops: CDR1 ENHRY, CDR2 SYGVKD. CDR3 sequence: CAISGGAHEQFF. The CDR3 DNA reads as TGTGCCATCAGTGGGGGGGCCCATGAGCAGTTCTTC.

This clonotype was observed at least ten times. The gene calls are TRBV7-9 and TRBJ1-2; 7 nucleotides line up with TRBD1. This CDR3 is 15 amino acids long. V shed 4 bases, J shed 8 bases, and the junction held 13 bases outside the gene matches. Germline V lookup: CDR1 SEHNR, CDR2 FQNEAQ (reference sequence). This CDR3 reads CASSSLRDSDYGYTF. The CDR3 DNA sequence: TGTGCCAGCAGCTCGCTCCGGGACAGTGATTACGGCTACACCTTC.

The chain links TRBV5-1 to TRBJ2-7; tentative D call: TRBD2 (5 bases). CDR1 is SGHRS and CDR2 is YFSETQ in the germline V gene. The CDR3 runs to 14 residues. Trimming took off 4 bases at V and 0 bases at J, with 11 bases between the two ends. In DNA, the CDR3 is TGCGCCAGCAGCCGGGAATCAATCTCCTACGAGCAGTACTTC. It is translated as CASSRESISYEQYF. Full variable domain (outside the CDR3, taken from reference TRBV5-1 and TRBJ2-7): KAGVTQTPRYLIKTRGQQVTLSCSPISGHRSVSWYQQTPGQGLQFLFEYFSETQRNKGNFPGRFSGRQFSNSRSEMNVSTLELGDSALYLCASSRESISYEQYFGPGTRLTVT.

This clonotype was detected ten times or more. This rearrangement joins TRBV11-1 to TRBJ2-6; D is unresolved. This CDR3 region has 13 residues. V shed 8 bases and J shed 1 base, with 6 bases lying between them. Germline CDR1 SGHAT, CDR2 FQDESV (reference sequence). CDR3 in amino acids: CASLLSGANVLTF. DNA for the CDR3: TGTGCCAGCCTGCTTTCTGGGGCCAACGTCCTGACTTTC. The variable domain in full, completed from reference TRBV11-1 and TRBJ2-6, reads EAEVAQSPRYKITEKSQAVAFWCDPISGHATLYWYRQILGQGPELLVQFQDESVVDDSQLPKDRFSAERLKGVDSTLKIQPAELGDSAMYLCASLLSGANVLTFGAGSRLTVL.

In this sample, this clonotype turned up a few times. The rearrangement links TRBV10-3 to TRBJ1-2; D not certain. V was shortened by 1 base and J by 4 bases, with 13 bases between the two germline ends. Germline values: CDR1 ENHRY, CDR2 SYGVKD. This CDR3 is 15 amino acids long. CDR3 residues: CAISEYEKGTYGYTF. In DNA form, the CDR3 reads TGTGCCATCAGTGAGTACGAGAAGGGCACCTATGGCTACACCTTC.

There are a few counts of this clonotype. The rearrangement joins TRBV5-1 to TRBJ2-3; D could derive from TRBD1 or TRBD2 (6 bases each). Between the trimmed V and J ends, which lost 6 bases and 2 bases, there was a span of 16 bases. The CDR3 has 15 amino acids. Germline assignment: CDR1 SGHRS and CDR2 YFSETQ. CDR3: CASNQRGLDTDTQYF. CDR3 sequence (DNA): TGCGCCAGCAATCAACGGGGGCTTGACACAGATACGCAGTATTTT. Based on the CDR3 plus reference TRBV5-1 and TRBJ2-3, the full variable domain is KAGVTQTPRYLIKTRGQQVTLSCSPISGHRSVSWYQQTPGQGLQFLFEYFSETQRNKGNFPGRFSGRQFSNSRSEMNVSTLELGDSALYLCASNQRGLDTDTQYFGPGTRLTVL.

The chain combines TRBV27 with TRBJ1-6, with 7 bases lining up with TRBD1. The CDR3 sequence is 14 residues long. Germline V lookup: CDR1 MNHEY, CDR2 SMNVEV (reference sequence). J was trimmed by 8 bases and V by 6 bases; bases with no gene match: 7. CDR3 DNA sequence: TGTGCCAGCAGCCGGGGACAGAATTATTCACCCCTCCACTTT. It codes for CASSRGQNYSPLHF.

This clonotype was counted between two and nine times. The V call is TRBV2, the J call TRBJ2-3, with TRBD2 matching 13 bases. The germline CDR1 and CDR2 sequences are SNHLY and FYNNEI. This CDR3 is 16 amino acids long. J lost 4 bases, V lost 6 bases, and 7 bases had no gene match. CDR3 amino acids: CASRDTSGGASDTQYF. The CDR3 DNA follows: TGTGCCAGCAGGGATACTAGCGGGGGGGCGTCAGATACGCAGTATTTT.

This clonotype was seen only a few times. The V and J genes are TRBV27 and TRBJ2-1; 7 bases line up with TRBD2. The CDR3 consists of 15 residues. V lost 3 bases, J lost 4 bases, and 6 bases stayed unmatched. The germline V gene encodes CDR1 MNHEY and CDR2 SMNVEV (reference sequence). Here the CDR3 DNA reads TGTGCCAGCAGTTTCGGGCTCGGGGGGTACAATGAGCAGTTCTTC. Protein sequence: CASSFGLGGYNEQFF.